The TCR beta chain under discussion was sequenced for a study of CD8+CD57+ T cells in acquired aplastic anemia. Germline V lookup: CDR1 SGHAT, CDR2 FQDESV (reference sequence). V was clipped by 6 bases and J by 5 bases, with 19 bases between them. This CDR3 has 15 amino acids. Whole-study results and caveats: No significant difference in CD8+ Simpson's diversity was found between patients and controls.

For sequencing, patients were chosen who had shown expansion of CD8+CD57+ cells by flow cytometry. On this clonotype: The antigen is unknown.

TCR beta VDJ combinations and CDR3 sequences were profiled from genomic DNA. TCRdb re-called the reads through MiXCR, storing one row per CDR3 protein. In the table there are hundreds of thousands of distinct CDR3 sequences, roughly 80% of which are singletons. The TCR originated in a human donor with aplastic anemia. Sequenced sample: sorted CD4+, CD8+, or CD8+CD57+ T cells (not recorded which) from PBMCs. The chain recombines TRBV11-1 with TRBJ1-2, with D possibly matching TRBD1 (5 bases). In DNA form, the CDR3 reads TGTGCCAGCAGTGCGGGCGTCAGGGAGGGTTATGGCTACACCTTC. Protein sequence: CASSAGVREGYGYTF.